The clone carrying this T cell receptor (beta chain) was seen many times. Its specificity is not known. V was trimmed by 0 bases and J by 3 bases, leaving 3 bases between them. The germline gives CDR1 DFQATT, CDR2 SNEGSKA (reference sequence). This CDR3 is 12 amino acids long. Synthesis of cDNA was accomplished via 5'RACE employing 10-nucleotide random UMIs. TCRdb called the 5' RACE reads again in MiXCR, with one record for every CDR3 protein. This sample has 65,000 to 80,000 distinct CDR3 sequences; about 5% occur once, and the top ten carry 2% to 2.5%. This sample was taken from a study of neurological immune-mediated disorders. The study, taken as a whole, reports: In HTLV-1-associated myelopathy, TCR clonal expansion was greatest, whereas multiple sclerosis had the least, falling below healthy controls. On phylogenetic grouping, the repertoires of 18 of 34 multiple sclerosis patients fell within one related-CDR3 cluster, constituting a possible signature. No CDR3 amino acid sequences were shared by expanded clones across subjects, suggesting private repertoires in all groups.

The chain links TRBV20-1 to TRBJ2-1, with unresolved D. The sequenced sample was PBMCs. This receptor was taken from a woman aged 70-85 years with multiple sclerosis. In DNA form, the CDR3 reads TGCAGTGCTAGAGAGAACTACAATGAGCAGTTCTTC. It encodes CSARENYNEQFF.